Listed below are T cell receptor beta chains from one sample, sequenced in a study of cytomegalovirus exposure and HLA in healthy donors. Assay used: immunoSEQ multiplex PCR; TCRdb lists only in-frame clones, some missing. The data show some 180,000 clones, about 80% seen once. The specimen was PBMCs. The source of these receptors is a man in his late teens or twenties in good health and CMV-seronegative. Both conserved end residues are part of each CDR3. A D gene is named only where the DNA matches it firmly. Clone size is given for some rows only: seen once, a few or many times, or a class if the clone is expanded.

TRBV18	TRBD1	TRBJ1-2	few	TGTGCCAGCTCACCACTCTCTGCGGGACAGGTGGAGGATTATGGCTACACCTTC	CASSPLSAGQVEDYGYTF
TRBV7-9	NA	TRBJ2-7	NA	TGTGCCAGCAGCTTAGGAGGAGTTGGGTTAATTTCCTACGAGCAGTACTTC	CASSLGGVGLISYEQYF
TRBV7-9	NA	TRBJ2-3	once	TGTGCCAGCAGCTCATGGACAGAGTCACCCACAGATACGCAGTATTTT	CASSSWTESPTDTQYF
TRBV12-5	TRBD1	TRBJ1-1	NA	TGTGCTAGTGGTTACTATCCGGGACAGGTGAACACTGAAGCTTTCTTT	CASGYYPGQVNTEAFF
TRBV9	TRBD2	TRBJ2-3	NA	TGTGCCAGCAGCGTAGGTCCTCGGCGGGAGAATCCAGATACGCAGTATTTT	CASSVGPRRENPDTQYF
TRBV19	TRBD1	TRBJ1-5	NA	TGTGCCAGTAGTGCCCGACAGGGGAGGAATCAGCCCCAGCATTTT	CASSARQGRNQPQHF
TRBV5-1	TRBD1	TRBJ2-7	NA	TGCGCCAGCAGCCCAGACAGGGTCGGGGAGCAGTACTTC	CASSPDRVGEQYF
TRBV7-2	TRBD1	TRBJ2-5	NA	TGTGCCAGCAGCCCGCAGGGGGCCTCAGAGACCCAGTACTTC	CASSPQGASETQYF
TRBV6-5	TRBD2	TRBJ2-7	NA	TGTGCCAGCAGCACCCAGCGGGGGGCCTACGAGCAGTACTTC	CASSTQRGAYEQYF
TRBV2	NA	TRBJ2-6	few	TGTGCCAGCAGTGAGTGGTTTGCGTCTGGGGCCAACGTCCTGACTTTC	CASSEWFASGANVLTF
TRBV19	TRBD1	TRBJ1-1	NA	TGTGCCAGTAGCCGCCTCCGGGACAGGGGGCCAGAAAACACTGAAGCTTTCTTT	CASSRLRDRGPENTEAFF
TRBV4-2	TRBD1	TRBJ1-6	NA	TGTGCCAGCAGCCAACCGGGACAGGGCTTGTCACCCCTCCACTTT	CASSQPGQGLSPLHF
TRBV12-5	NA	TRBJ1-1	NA	TGTGCTAGTGGTTTGGTTCACCCCGGGAACACTGAAGCTTTCTTT	CASGLVHPGNTEAFF
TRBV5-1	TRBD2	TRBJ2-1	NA	TGCGCCAGCAGCGCGATAGCGGGGGGCTACAATGAGCAGTTCTTC	CASSAIAGGYNEQFF
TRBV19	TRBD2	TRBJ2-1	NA	TGTGCCAGTAGTCGCCGGGGAGCGGGGGGTTACAATGAGCAGTTCTTC	CASSRRGAGGYNEQFF
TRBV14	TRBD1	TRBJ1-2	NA	TGTGCCAGCAGCCCGAGGTTTACACAGGGGAGCTATGGCTACACCTTC	CASSPRFTQGSYGYTF
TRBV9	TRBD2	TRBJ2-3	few	TGTGCCAGCAGCCCAACTTCTAGCGGGAGTTTCACAGATACGCAGTATTTT	CASSPTSSGSFTDTQYF
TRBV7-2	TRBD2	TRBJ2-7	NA	TGTGCCAGCAGCCTGCCGGGACTATCGGTCGAGCAGTACTTC	CASSLPGLSVEQYF
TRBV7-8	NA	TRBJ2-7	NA	TGTGCCAGCAGCCCCCTTCGCTACGACGGGTACGAGCAGTACTTC	CASSPLRYDGYEQYF
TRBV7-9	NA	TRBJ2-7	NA	TGTGCCAGCAGTTCCGGGGGACAGAGCTACGAGCAGTACTTC	CASSSGGQSYEQYF
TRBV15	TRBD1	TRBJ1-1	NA	TGTGCCACCAGCAGACCTTTGGGACAGGGGGGGAACACTGAAGCTTTCTTT	CATSRPLGQGGNTEAFF
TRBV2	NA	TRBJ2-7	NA	TGTGCCAGCAAACTTCCAGGTATTCAATACGAGCAGTACTTC	CASKLPGIQYEQYF
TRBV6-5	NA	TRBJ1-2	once	TGTGCCAGCAGTTACTCACAGGGTTATGGCTACACCTTC	CASSYSQGYGYTF
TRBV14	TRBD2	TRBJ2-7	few	TGTGCCAGCAGCCAGACTAGCTTTCGGGAGCAGTACTTC	CASSQTSFREQYF
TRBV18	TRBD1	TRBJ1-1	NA	TGTGCCAGCTCCCCGGGACAGCTAATGAACACTGAAGCTTTCTTT	CASSPGQLMNTEAFF
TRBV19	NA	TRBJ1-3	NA	TGTGCCAGTAGTACTTGGACAGTCGACTCTGGAAACACCATATATTTT	CASSTWTVDSGNTIYF
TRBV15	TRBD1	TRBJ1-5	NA	TGTGCCACCAGCAGAGACCCCCCCGACAGGGGGCACGATCAGCCCCAGCATTTT	CATSRDPPDRGHDQPQHF
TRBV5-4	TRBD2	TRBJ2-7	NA	TGTGCCAGCAGCTTGGAACTAGCGGGAGGGCGCGAGCAGTACTTC	CASSLELAGGREQYF
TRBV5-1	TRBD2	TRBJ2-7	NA	TGCGCCAGCAGCTTGACTAGCGGGAAATACGAGCAGTACTTC	CASSLTSGKYEQYF
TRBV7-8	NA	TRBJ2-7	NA	TGTGCCAGCAGCTCACAGAGTGCCCGTGTCGAGCAGTACTTC	CASSSQSARVEQYF
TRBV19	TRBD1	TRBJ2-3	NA	TGTGCCAGTAGTTTGGGACAGTTCACAGATACGCAGTATTTT	CASSLGQFTDTQYF
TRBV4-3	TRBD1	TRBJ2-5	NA	TGCGCCAGCAGCCACCTTAGACAGGGGGTTCAAGAGACCCAGTACTTC	CASSHLRQGVQETQYF
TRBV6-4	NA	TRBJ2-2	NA	TGTGCCAGCAGTGACTCGCGGGAAACCGGGGAGCTGTTTTTT	CASSDSRETGELFF
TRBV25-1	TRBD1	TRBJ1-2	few	TGTGCCAGCAGAGGGTCAGGGGGCTATGGCTACACCTTC	CASRGSGGYGYTF
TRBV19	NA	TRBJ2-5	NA	TGTGCCAGTAGTACGAGGGTCCAAGAGACCCAGTACTTC	CASSTRVQETQYF
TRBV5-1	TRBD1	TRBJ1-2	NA	TGCGCCAGCAATTGGGGTGACAGGGTGGATGGCTACACCTTC	CASNWGDRVDGYTF
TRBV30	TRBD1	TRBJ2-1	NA	TGTGCCTGGAGCCCAATCGGGACAGGTCAGTTCTTC	CAWSPIGTGQFF
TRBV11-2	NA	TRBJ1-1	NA	TGTGCCAGCAGCTCGGGTCGGCTAACGGACACTGAAGCTTTCTTT	CASSSGRLTDTEAFF
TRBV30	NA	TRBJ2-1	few	TGTGCCTGGAGTGTACATCTTGTAGTCCAGGGTGGCGAGCAGTTCTTC	CAWSVHLVVQGGEQFF
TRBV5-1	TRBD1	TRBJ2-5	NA	TGCGCCAGCAGGGACAGGGGGCTACAAGAGACCCAGTACTTC	CASRDRGLQETQYF
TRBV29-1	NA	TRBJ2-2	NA	TGCAGCGTTGGACTGGGGTTTCGGAGGACCGGGGAGCTGTTTTTT	CSVGLGFRRTGELFF
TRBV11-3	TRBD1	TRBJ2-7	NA	TGTGCCAGACCGGGACAGAACTACGAGCAGTACTTC	CARPGQNYEQYF
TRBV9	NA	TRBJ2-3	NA	TGTGCCAGCAGCGCGGTCCCGGAGTTTACAGATACGCAGTATTTT	CASSAVPEFTDTQYF
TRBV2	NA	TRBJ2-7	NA	TGTGCCAGCAGGGGTGGACAGCGTATCTACGAGCAGTACTTC	CASRGGQRIYEQYF
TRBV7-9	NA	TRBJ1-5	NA	TGTGCCAGCAGCCCGGCCGGGGATCGGGATCAGCCCCAGCATTTT	CASSPAGDRDQPQHF